A single sample is the source of the 2 T cell receptor beta chains below, sequenced in a study of blood T cell repertoires in COVID-19. The assay was immunoSEQ multiplex PCR, and TCRdb's table has in-frame clones only and misses some. Of under 85,000 clones listed, about 76% were seen once; the top ten hold around 28%. Sequencing used peripheral blood. These receptors all stem from an elderly woman with active or convalescent COVID-19.

Concerning this clone itself: The junction differs from germline at one of its ends, possibly a read error. The CDR3, as DNA: TGTGCCAGCAGTGACGCCCCGGGGGGCATTAAGTACTTC. It specifies CASSDAPGGIKYF. The chain carries TRBV6-1 and TRBJ2-4; weak D call: TRBD2 (7 bases). CDR1 MNHNS and CDR2 SASEGT come from the germline V gene. The CDR3 spans 13 residues.

This sequence joins TRBV9 and TRBJ2-3; 13 bases align to TRBD2. This CDR3 spans 16 amino acids. V lost 4 bases to trimming and J lost 3 bases; unmatched junction nucleotides: 5. From germline, CDR1 is SGDLS and CDR2 YYNGEE. CDR3 sequence: CASSSGLAGVTDTQYF. CDR3 in DNA: TGTGCCAGCAGCTCCGGACTAGCGGGGGTAACAGATACGCAGTATTTT.